The T cell receptor (beta chain) described here comes from a study of early T cells in non-severe SARS-CoV-2 infection. Study in general: Sequencing was performed on bulk RNA from unsorted whole blood, leaving chains unpaired.

This clonotype was found many times. Antigen specificity is unknown. Germline values: CDR1 SEHNR, CDR2 FQNEAQ (reference sequence). This CDR3 is 15 amino acids long. The ends were cut back, 3 bases at V and 0 bases at J, with 10 bases in the middle. General study results and limits: Private and CD4 specificities were missed by VDJdb matching, skewed to anti-spike CD8.

Attachment of unique molecular identifiers was made to individual cDNA molecules. Each CDR3 protein gets one entry after TCRdb re-called the 5' RACE reads with MiXCR. The data contain approximately 110,000 distinct CDR3 sequences, 14% to 15% of them seen just once; the ten biggest clones take up 20% to 25%. The sequence was obtained from an adult who was a healthcare worker with PCR-confirmed SARS-CoV-2 infection or an uninfected control (not recorded which). This rearrangement joins TRBV7-9 to TRBJ2-3; D is unresolved. Specimen: whole blood. The CDR3: CASSLSRSSTDTQYF. The DNA for the CDR3 is TGTGCCAGCAGCTTGAGCAGGTCTAGCACAGATACGCAGTATTTT. Full variable domain (rest looked up from reference TRBV7-9 and TRBJ2-3): DTGVSQNPRHKITKRGQNVTFRCDPISEHNRLYWYRQTLGQGPEFLTYFQNEAQLEKSRLLSDRFSAERPKGSFSTLEIQRTEQGDSAMYLCASSLSRSSTDTQYFGPGTRLTVL.